These 30 T cell receptor beta chains came from one sample sequenced in a study of cytotoxic CD8 clonotypes in ibrutinib-treated CLL. Clones were read by immunoSEQ multiplex PCR, and TCRdb kept only the in-frame ones, dropping some. The repertoire has roughly 53,000 clones, nearly 55% of them found once; the top ten carry roughly a quarter. Here the sequenced sample was PBMCs, taken at disease progression, from a patient treated with ibrutinib. These receptors came from a human donor with chronic lymphocytic leukemia.

J is TRBJ2-3 and V is TRBV18; no definite D call. Germline-derived CDR1 and CDR2 are KGHSH and LQKENI. The ends were cut back, 6 bases at V and 0 bases at J, with 13 bases in the middle. The CDR3 consists of 15 residues. Here the CDR3 reads CASSPELVSTDTQYF. In DNA form, the CDR3 reads TGTGCCAGCTCTCCAGAGTTGGTCAGCACAGATACGCAGTATTTT.

There are a few counts of this clone. This CDR3 is CASSRTGSYEQYF. Written as DNA, the CDR3 is TGTGCCAGCAGTAGGACTGGCTCCTACGAGCAGTACTTC. This sequence joins TRBV11-3 and TRBJ2-7; a possible D gene is TRBD2 (5 bases). This CDR3 has 13 amino acids. V was trimmed by 6 bases and J by 0 bases, leaving 9 bases between them. CDR1 and CDR2 from the germline V gene are SGHNT and YENEEA.

This chain connects TRBV14 to TRBJ2-7; D is unclear. Germline CDR1 is SGHDN and CDR2 is FVKESK. Trimming shortened V by 6 bases and J by 2 bases, and 8 bases separated the two germline ends. CDR3 length equals 12 residues. CDR3 sequence: CASSGVTYEQYF. DNA for the CDR3: TGTGCCAGCAGTGGGGTCACCTACGAGCAGTACTTC.

This clone was seen a handful of times. The gene calls are TRBV7-8 and TRBJ2-2, with D possibly being TRBD2 (5 bases). This CDR3 is 13 amino acids long. V was pared by 1 base and J by 7 bases, with 7 bases between. Per the germline V gene, CDR1 is SGHVS and CDR2 is FQNEAQ. The CDR3 spells CASSLGAGGELFF. DNA of the CDR3: TGTGCCAGCAGCTTAGGGGCGGGCGGGGAGCTGTTTTTT.

DNA of the CDR3: TGCGCCAGCCGTCAGGACAGGGTAACCTACGAGCAGTACTTC. Translating it yields CASRQDRVTYEQYF. This chain joins TRBV5-1 and TRBJ2-7; 8 bases agree with TRBD1. CDR1 is SGHRS, CDR2 YFSETQ, per germline. With 7 bases clipped from V and 2 bases from J, the junction kept 8 bases outside the gene matches. The length of the CDR3 is 14 residues.

The chain links TRBV28 to TRBJ2-3; 9 nucleotides line up with TRBD2. Germline V gene data show CDR1 as MDHEN and CDR2 as SYDVKM. After removal of 3 bases from V and 2 bases from J, the junction contained 6 bases not matched to a gene. This CDR3 is built from 16 residues. The CDR3 coding sequence is TGTGCCAGCAGTTTCTTGGCGGGAGGGTACACAGATACGCAGTATTTT. Translation: CASSFLAGGYTDTQYF.

This clone was observed a handful of times. The chain is built from TRBV19 and TRBJ2-7; D gene ambiguous. V shed 4 bases and J shed 4 bases, with 20 bases lying between them. This CDR3 is 16 amino acids long. The germline V gene encodes CDR1 LNHDA and CDR2 SQIVND (reference sequence). The CDR3 sequence: CASSSRDTIFFYEQYF. CDR3 bases: TGTGCCAGTAGTAGCCGAGACACTATATTCTTTTACGAGCAGTACTTC.

V and J are TRBV9 and TRBJ2-5, with D tentatively TRBD1 (6 bases). From germline, CDR1 is SGDLS and CDR2 YYNGEE. The CDR3 runs 15 residues. The V and J ends lost 3 bases and 4 bases respectively, with 16 bases between them. The CDR3 spells CASSAQGNSAETQYF. CDR3 sequence (DNA): TGTGCCAGCAGCGCCCAGGGGAATTCGGCAGAGACCCAGTACTTC.

V gene TRBV5-1 combines with J gene TRBJ1-5; the match to TRBD1 covers 9 bases. Trimming removed 5 bases from V and 4 bases from J; junction bases left unmatched: 7. Germline V gene lookup returns CDR1 SGHRS and CDR2 YFSETQ. The CDR3 runs 15 residues. CDR3 amino acids: CASSTGTGSNQPQHF. CDR3 DNA sequence: TGCGCCAGCAGTACCGGGACAGGGAGTAATCAGCCCCAGCATTTT.

The V and J genes are TRBV20-1 and TRBJ2-3, with D unclear. Trimming pared 8 bases from V and 0 bases from J, leaving 6 bases between. CDR3 length: 11 residues. Germline lookup yields CDR1 DFQATT and CDR2 SNEGSKA (reference sequence). CDR3 residues: CSTYSTDTQYF. The CDR3 region has the DNA TGCAGTACCTATAGCACAGATACGCAGTATTTT.

This clone turned up a few times. J is TRBJ2-5 and V is TRBV7-3, with D maybe TRBD2 (5 bases). This CDR3 is built from 15 residues. V was trimmed by 2 bases and J by 5 bases, leaving 15 bases between them. Germline CDR1 SGHTA, CDR2 FQGTGA. CDR3 loop: CASSLGIYRGETQYF. The DNA of the CDR3 is TGTGCCAGCAGCTTAGGAATCTACCGAGGGGAGACCCAGTACTTC.

V gene TRBV27 combines with J gene TRBJ2-5, with 8 bases aligning to TRBD2. The CDR3 loop spans 18 amino acids. J gave up 3 bases and V 5 bases, and 17 bases lay outside the gene matches. The germline CDR1 and CDR2 sequences are MNHEY and SMNVEV (reference sequence). The DNA for the CDR3 is TGTGCCAGCAGTCCTAAGCTGACTAGCGTAGAACTCAAAGAGACCCAGTACTTC. This translates into CASSPKLTSVELKETQYF.

The chain links TRBV7-2 to TRBJ2-1; D is possibly TRBD2 (5 bases). The CDR3 consists of 15 residues. Trimming left V 0 bases short and J 8 bases short, with 14 bases between. Germline loops: CDR1 SGHTA, CDR2 FQGNSA. CDR3 sequence (DNA): TGTGCCAGCAGCTTAGCATCATCACTAGTTGATGAGCAGTTCTTC. Its translation is CASSLASSLVDEQFF.

Concerning this clone: The junction departs from germline at one end; a sequencing error may be responsible. The V call is TRBV7-9, the J call TRBJ1-6, with D possibly being TRBD1 (6 bases). Germline-derived CDR1 and CDR2 are SEHNR and FQNEAQ (reference sequence). The CDR3 runs to 18 residues. CDR3 DNA: TGTGCGAGCACCGTCGTCTGGGGGGGCGCCCAGTCGAATTCACCCCTCCACTTT. Its protein product is CASTVVWGGAQSNSPLHF. Looking up the rest from reference TRBV7-9 and TRBJ1-6 gives the full variable domain: DTGVSQNPRHKITKRGQNVTFRCDPISEHNRLYWYRQTLGQGPEFLTYFQNEAQLEKSRLLSDRFSAERPKGSFSTLEIQRTEQGDSAMYLCASTVVWGGAQSNSPLHFGNGTRLTVT.

J is TRBJ2-7 and V is TRBV18; TRBD1 is a possible D gene (5 bases). V dropped 6 bases and J dropped 4 bases, with 16 bases sitting between them. Per germline, CDR1 KGHSH and CDR2 LQKENI. This CDR3 is 14 amino acids long. In DNA form, the CDR3 reads TGTGCCAGCTCGGACCAGGGTCTCAAGTACGAGCAGTACTTC. Translation: CASSDQGLKYEQYF.

The V and J genes are TRBV15 and TRBJ2-5; D may be TRBD1 (5 bases). The CDR3 runs to 15 residues. Germline loops: CDR1 LNHNV, CDR2 YYDKDF (reference sequence). V was shortened by 1 base and J by 5 bases, with 14 bases between the two germline ends. The CDR3 DNA follows: TGTGCCACCAGCAGAGCACAAGGGGTTTGGGAGACCCAGTACTTC. This codes for CATSRAQGVWETQYF.

The V gene is TRBV4-1, the J gene TRBJ1-1, with D unresolved. The V end lost 0 bases, the J end lost 6 bases, and 11 bases lay between the germline ends. Germline CDR1 reads MGHRA; CDR2 reads YSYEKL. The CDR3 sequence is 14 residues long. As DNA, the CDR3 is TGCGCCAGCAGCCAAGAAGCGGGGAATTCTGAAGCTTTCTTT. Translated: CASSQEAGNSEAFF.

This clone was seen a handful of times. The gene calls are TRBV6-5 and TRBJ2-5; TRBD1 might be the D (6 bases). The CDR3 spans 15 residues. Trimming cost V 2 bases and J 1 base, with 11 bases left between them. Germline V lookup: CDR1 MNHEY, CDR2 SVGAGI. CDR3 sequence: CASSYQPTGQETQYF. The CDR3 nucleotides read TGTGCCAGCAGTTACCAACCGACAGGCCAAGAGACCCAGTACTTC.

This clone was counted between two and nine times. This chain connects TRBV28 to TRBJ2-7, with 8 nucleotides matching TRBD1. CDR3 size: 14 residues. Per the germline V gene, CDR1 is MDHEN and CDR2 is SYDVKM. After removal of 6 bases from V and 0 bases from J, the junction contained 4 bases not matched to a gene. CDR3 in DNA: TGTGCCAGCAGAAACACAGGGGGCTCCTACGAGCAGTACTTC. Its translation is CASRNTGGSYEQYF.

This clone came up a few times. V and J are TRBV5-6 and TRBJ2-7; no definite D call. Germline loops: CDR1 SGHDT, CDR2 YYEEEE. Trimming pared 0 bases from V and 2 bases from J, leaving 9 bases between. CDR3 length: 14 amino acids. This CDR3 is CASSLAQLTYEQYF. CDR3 DNA sequence: TGTGCCAGCAGCTTGGCCCAATTAACCTACGAGCAGTACTTC.

The chain is built from TRBV6-1 and TRBJ2-3; TRBD2 matches at 10 bases. The CDR3 covers 14 residues. The V and J ends lost 7 bases and 5 bases, in that order; junction bases with no gene match: 6. Germline-derived CDR1 and CDR2 are MNHNS and SASEGT. Here the CDR3 reads CASMSGGEVDTQYF. The CDR3 DNA is TGTGCCAGCATGAGCGGGGGGGAGGTAGATACGCAGTATTTT.

J is TRBJ2-3 and V is TRBV7-2, with D possibly TRBD1 on 6 matching bases. Trimming shortened V by 1 base and J by 4 bases, and 15 bases separated the two germline ends. Germline V CDR1 and CDR2: SGHTA, FQGNSA. There are 16 residues in the CDR3. CDR3 loop: CASSLVLGGASDTQYF. The CDR3 bases are TGTGCCAGCAGCTTAGTCCTTGGGGGCGCTTCAGATACGCAGTATTTT. Full variable domain (outside the CDR3, taken from reference TRBV7-2 and TRBJ2-3): GAGVSQSPSNKVTEKGKDVELRCDPISGHTALYWYRQSLGQGLEFLIYFQGNSAPDKSGLPSDRFSAERTGGSVSTLTIQRTQQEDSAVYLCASSLVLGGASDTQYFGPGTRLTVL.

Here the CDR3 reads CASTLAEAGNIQYF. As DNA, the CDR3 is TGTGCCAGTACCCTAGCGGAGGCGGGAAACATTCAGTACTTC. V usage is TRBV19 and J usage is TRBJ2-4; 7 bases agree with TRBD2. Per the germline V gene, CDR1 is LNHDA and CDR2 is SQIVND (reference sequence). V shed 7 bases and J 6 bases; nucleotides not matched to a gene: 9. CDR3 length: 14 amino acids.

This clone came up a few times. This chain joins TRBV27 and TRBJ1-5; tentatively, D is TRBD1 (6 bases). V gave up 1 base and J gave up 6 bases, with 10 bases separating them. Germline CDR1 MNHEY, CDR2 SMNVEV (reference sequence). This CDR3 region has 14 residues. The chain's CDR3 is CASSLLGASQPQHF. In DNA form, the CDR3 reads TGTGCCAGCAGTTTATTGGGGGCGAGTCAGCCCCAGCATTTT.

V and J are TRBV30 and TRBJ1-6, with D possibly matching TRBD1 (6 bases). CDR1 and CDR2 (germline): GTSNPN, SVGIG (reference sequence). This CDR3 spans 10 amino acids. CDR3 amino acids: CGGGDSPLHF. For the CDR3, the DNA is TGTGGAGGGGGGGATTCACCCCTCCACTTT. Full variable domain (outside the CDR3, taken from reference TRBV30 and TRBJ1-6): SQTIHQWPATLVQPVGSPLSLECTVEGTSNPNLYWYRQAAGRGLQLLFYSVGIGQISSEVPQNLSASRPQDRQFILSSKKLLLSDSGFYLCGGGDSPLHFGNGTRLTVT.

This rearrangement joins TRBV5-6 to TRBJ2-6; D not resolved. CDR1 and CDR2 from the germline V gene are SGHDT and YYEEEE. This CDR3 is built from 14 residues. The V end was cut by 3 bases, the J end by 0 bases, with 4 bases between. The DNA of the CDR3 is TGTGCCAGCAGCTCGGTCTCTGGGGCCAACGTCCTGACTTTC. It is translated as CASSSVSGANVLTF.

This clone was found once. This chain uses TRBV7-2 with TRBJ2-2; no clear D gene. This CDR3 spans 14 amino acids. Trimming took off 5 bases at V and 7 bases at J, with 14 bases between the two ends. CDR1 is SGHTA, CDR2 FQGNSA, per germline. The CDR3 nucleotides are TGTGCCAGCAGCCCCTCTCGTATAGGCGGGGAGCTGTTTTTT. This gives the protein CASSPSRIGGELFF.

The chain carries TRBV19 and TRBJ1-1, with TRBD1 matching over 9 bases. The length of the CDR3 is 15 residues. V lost 4 bases to trimming and J lost 0 bases; unmatched junction nucleotides: 3. CDR1 LNHDA and CDR2 SQIVND come from the germline V gene (reference sequence). In nucleotides, the CDR3 is TGTGCCAGTAGTAGCCGGGACAGGGTGAACACTGAAGCTTTCTTT. Protein sequence: CASSSRDRVNTEAFF.

V usage is TRBV11-2 and J usage is TRBJ2-1, with D hard to call. The germline gives CDR1 SGHAT, CDR2 FQNNGV. V was trimmed by 4 bases and J by 8 bases, leaving 12 bases between them. This CDR3 contains 13 residues. The CDR3 sequence: CASSSQSGDEQFF. The CDR3 nucleotides are TGTGCCAGCAGCTCACAAAGTGGGGATGAGCAGTTCTTC.

The CDR3 loop is CATRRGGSTDTQYF. CDR3 coding DNA: TGTGCCACACGAAGGGGGGGCTCCACAGATACGCAGTATTTT. This sequence joins TRBV18 and TRBJ2-3; D perhaps matches TRBD2 (7 bases). Germline CDR1 KGHSH, CDR2 LQKENI. The V and J ends lost 10 bases and 2 bases respectively, with 16 bases between them. The CDR3 has 14 amino acids.